This T cell receptor beta chain was documented in a study of T cell changes during pregnancy in multiple sclerosis. Sequencing used immunoSEQ multiplex PCR; TCRdb keeps in-frame clones, though not all of them. The data contain about 47,000 clones, more than 85% of them singletons. The CDR3 has 15 residues. Germline V gene sequence: CDR1 MGHDK, CDR2 SYGVNS. V trimming: 8 bases; J trimming: 1 base; junction bases outside the gene matches: 8. This receptor was taken from a female donor with multiple sclerosis, enrolled in a pregnancy study. Sequences were derived from peripheral blood, sampled after pregnancy. V and J are TRBV25-1 and TRBJ2-5, with 9 bases aligning to TRBD1. The CDR3 region is CASDPGQGVQETQYF. Here the CDR3 DNA reads TGTGCCAGCGATCCGGGACAGGGAGTCCAAGAGACCCAGTACTTC.